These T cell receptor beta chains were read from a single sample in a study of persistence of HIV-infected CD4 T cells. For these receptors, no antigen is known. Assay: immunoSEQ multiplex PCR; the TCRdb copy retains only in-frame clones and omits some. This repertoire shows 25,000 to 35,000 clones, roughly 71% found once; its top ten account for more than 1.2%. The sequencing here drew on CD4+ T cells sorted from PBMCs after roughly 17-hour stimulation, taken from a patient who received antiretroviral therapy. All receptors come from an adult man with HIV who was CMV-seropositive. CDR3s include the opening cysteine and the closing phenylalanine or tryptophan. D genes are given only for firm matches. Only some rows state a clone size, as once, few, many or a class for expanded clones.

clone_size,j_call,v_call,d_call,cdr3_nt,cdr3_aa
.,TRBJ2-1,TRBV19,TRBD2,TGTGCCAGTACTCAGCGGGGGTGGGAAAGCAATGAGCAGTTCTTC,CASTQRGWESNEQFF
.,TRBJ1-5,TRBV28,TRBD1,TGTGCCAGCGCCACAGGGGCTGGTGGCAATCAGCCCCAGCATTTT,CASATGAGGNQPQHF
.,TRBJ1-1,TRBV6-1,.,TGTGCCAGCAGTGTATATTACAATTACCAGGACACTGAAGCTTTCTTT,CASSVYYNYQDTEAFF
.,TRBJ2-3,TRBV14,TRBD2,TGTGCCAGCAGCTACGACGTGGTTAGCGGGGGGACAGATACGCAGTATTTT,CASSYDVVSGGTDTQYF
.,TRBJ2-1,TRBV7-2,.,TGTGCCAGCAGCTTAAGTGAGAGCTCCTACAATGAGCAGTTCTTC,CASSLSESSYNEQFF
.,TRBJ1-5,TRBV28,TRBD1,TGTGCCGGGGGACAGGGGATGAATCAGCCCCAGCATTTT,CAGGQGMNQPQHF
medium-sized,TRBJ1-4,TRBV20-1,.,TGCAGTGCTAGAGCCCAGGAAAAACTGTTTTTT,CSARAQEKLFF
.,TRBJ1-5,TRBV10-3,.,TGTGCCATCAGAGACAGCCTGGACAATCAGCCCCAGCATTTT,CAIRDSLDNQPQHF
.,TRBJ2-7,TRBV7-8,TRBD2,TGTGCCAGCAGCTCGGGACTAACCGTCTACGAGCAGTACTTC,CASSSGLTVYEQYF
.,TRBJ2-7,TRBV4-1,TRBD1,TGCGCCAGCAGCCAAGAGGGGACAGGGCTTGGGGAGCAGTACTTC,CASSQEGTGLGEQYF
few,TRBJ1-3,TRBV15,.,TGTGCCACCAGCAGAGATCCGGGGGGTGGAAACACCATATATTTT,CATSRDPGGGNTIYF
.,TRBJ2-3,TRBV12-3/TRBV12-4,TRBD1,TGTGCCAGCAGGGGACAGGACACAGATACGCAGTATTTT,CASRGQDTDTQYF
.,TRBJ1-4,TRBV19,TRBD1,TGTGCCAGTAGTCTGTCGACAGGGTATGAAAAACTGTTTTTT,CASSLSTGYEKLFF
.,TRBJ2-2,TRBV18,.,TGTGCCAGCTCACCATTGTCAGGGACAACCGGGGAGCTGTTTTTT,CASSPLSGTTGELFF
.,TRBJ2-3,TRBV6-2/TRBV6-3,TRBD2,TGTGCCAGCAGTTACTACCTTACTAGCGGGGGCACAGATACGCAGTATTTT,CASSYYLTSGGTDTQYF
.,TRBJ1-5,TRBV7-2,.,TGTGCCAGCAGCCGGAGCAATCAGCCCCAGCATTTT,CASSRSNQPQHF
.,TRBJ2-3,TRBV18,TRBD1,TGTGCCAGCTCACTCTTCGAGGCCGATCCGACAGGGGGGGATACGCAGTATTTT,CASSLFEADPTGGDTQYF
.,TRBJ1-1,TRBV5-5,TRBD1,TGTGCCAGCAGCTTAGACAGGGGAAACACTGAAGCTTTCTTT,CASSLDRGNTEAFF
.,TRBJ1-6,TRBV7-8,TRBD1,TGTGCCAGCAGACTTTACAGGGGGCCTAATTCACCCCTCCACTTT,CASRLYRGPNSPLHF
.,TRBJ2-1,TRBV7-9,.,TGTGCCAGCAGCCTAGGGGGTATGGAGTTCTTC,CASSLGGMEFF
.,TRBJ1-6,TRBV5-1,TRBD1,TGCGCCAGCAGCTTGGGACAGGGCGGTAATTCACCCCTCCACTTT,CASSLGQGGNSPLHF
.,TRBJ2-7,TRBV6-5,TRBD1,TGTGCCAGCAGCAGGGACAGGGGCTACGAGCAGTACTTC,CASSRDRGYEQYF
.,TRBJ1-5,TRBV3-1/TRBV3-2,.,TGTGCCAGCAGCCAAGGGGGAAGGGTGAATCAGCCCCAGCATTTT,CASSQGGRVNQPQHF
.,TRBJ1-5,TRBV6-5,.,TGTGCCAGCAGTTCGAAGAGGAATCAGCCCCAGCATTTT,CASSSKRNQPQHF
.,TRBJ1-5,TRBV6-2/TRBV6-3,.,TGTGCCAGCAGTTATAGTAGTGGGAGCAATCAGCCCCAGCATTTT,CASSYSSGSNQPQHF
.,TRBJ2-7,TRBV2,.,TGTGCCAGCAGCTCGTCGGGCGGACCCTACGAGCAGTACTTC,CASSSSGGPYEQYF
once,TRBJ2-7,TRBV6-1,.,TGTGCCAGCAGTGAAGCCTCCAGTCTCTACGAGCAGTACTTC,CASSEASSLYEQYF
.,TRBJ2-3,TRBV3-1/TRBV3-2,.,TGTGCCAGCAGCCAAAGGATAAGCGCACCGATCGCCTCTAGCACAGATACGCAGTATTTT,CASSQRISAPIASSTDTQYF
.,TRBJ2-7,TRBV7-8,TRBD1,TGTGCCAGCAGCTCAACAGGGGCCCCGTACGAGCAGTACTTC,CASSSTGAPYEQYF
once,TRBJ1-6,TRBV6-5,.,TGTGCCAGCAGTTCAGCCTATAATTCACCCCTCCACTTT,CASSSAYNSPLHF
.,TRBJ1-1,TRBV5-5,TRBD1,TGTGCCAGCAGCTTACATGGGACAGTGAACACTGAAGCTTTCTTT,CASSLHGTVNTEAFF
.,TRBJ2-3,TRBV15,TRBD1,TGTGCCACCACCCGACAGGGTACAGATACGCAGTATTTT,CATTRQGTDTQYF
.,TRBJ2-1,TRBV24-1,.,TGTGCCACCAGTGATCGCGGACATCACAATGAGCAGTTCTTC,CATSDRGHHNEQFF
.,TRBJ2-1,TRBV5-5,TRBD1,TGTGCCAGCAGCGGGACGGGACAGGGGAATGAGCAGTTCTTC,CASSGTGQGNEQFF
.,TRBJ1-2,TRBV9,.,TGTGCCAGCAGCGTAGGACAGAGCTACACCTTC,CASSVGQSYTF
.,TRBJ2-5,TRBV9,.,TGTGCCAGCAGCGTAGCCGGCCAAGAGACCCAGTACTTC,CASSVAGQETQYF
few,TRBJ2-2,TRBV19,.,TGTGCCAGTAGTATAGATCGGGTAGCAACGGGCACCGGGGAGCTGTTTTTT,CASSIDRVATGTGELFF
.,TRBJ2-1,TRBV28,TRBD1,TGTGCCAGCAGAACCACAGGGGGCCCCTCCTACAATGAGCAGTTCTTC,CASRTTGGPSYNEQFF
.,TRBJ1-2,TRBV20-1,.,TGCAGTGCTAGTGGGCAGGGAAGACCGAGTTTCTATGGCTACACCTTC,CSASGQGRPSFYGYTF
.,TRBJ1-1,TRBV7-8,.,TGTGCCAGCAGCCGAATAGGCACCACTGAAGCTTTCTTT,CASSRIGTTEAFF
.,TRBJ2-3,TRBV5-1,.,TGCGCCAGCAGCGACTTGACTAGTGGGGCGACAGATACGCAGTATTTT,CASSDLTSGATDTQYF
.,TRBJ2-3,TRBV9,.,TGTGCCAGCAGCGTTTTAATAGGAGGCACAGATACGCAGTATTTT,CASSVLIGGTDTQYF
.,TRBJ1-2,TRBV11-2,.,TGTGCCAGCAGCCCGTATGTAGGGTATGGCTACACCTTC,CASSPYVGYGYTF
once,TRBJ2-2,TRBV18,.,TGTGCCAGCTCACCACGCGGTAACACCGGGGAGCTGTTTTTT,CASSPRGNTGELFF
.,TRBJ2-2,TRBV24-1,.,TGTGCCACCGCGGGTCAGGGAAACACCGGGGAGCTGTTTTTT,CATAGQGNTGELFF
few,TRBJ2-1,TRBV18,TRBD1,TGTGCCAGCTCACCGGGACAGGTTATCGGCAATGAGCAGTTCTTC,CASSPGQVIGNEQFF
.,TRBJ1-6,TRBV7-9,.,TGTGCCAGCAGCTTATCCCGGACCAGAGAGGCACCCCTCCACTTT,CASSLSRTREAPLHF
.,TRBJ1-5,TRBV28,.,TGTGCCAGCAGTTCCCACCACTGGGACCCCACGGCGAAGAGCAATCAGCCCCAGCATTTT,CASSSHHWDPTAKSNQPQHF
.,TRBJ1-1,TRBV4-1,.,TGCGCCAGCAGCCACAGAACGAACACTGAAGCTTTCTTT,CASSHRTNTEAFF
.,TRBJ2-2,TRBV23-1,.,TGCGCCAGCAGTCACAGGGCACCCGGGGAGCTGTTTTTT,CASSHRAPGELFF
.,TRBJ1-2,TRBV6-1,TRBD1,TGTGCCAGCAGTGATAGGGACAGGGTGAGCTATGGCTACACCTTC,CASSDRDRVSYGYTF
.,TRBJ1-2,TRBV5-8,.,TGTGCCAGCAGCACCGGGACGGGGAATGGCTACACCTTC,CASSTGTGNGYTF
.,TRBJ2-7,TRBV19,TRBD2,TGTGCCAGTAGTTCCTCAGCGGGGGGGCCTGGCGAGCAGTACTTC,CASSSSAGGPGEQYF
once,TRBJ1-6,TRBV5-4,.,TGTGCCAGCAGCCTAGAACAGGGCTCCTATAATTCACCCCTCCACTTT,CASSLEQGSYNSPLHF